These T cell receptor beta chains were read from a single sample in a study of control samples from healthy donors and cancer patients. Here immunoSEQ multiplex PCR was the method, and the copy in TCRdb shows in-frame clones only, minus some. The table shows some 76,000 clones, with roughly 91% occurring only once. The sequenced sample consisted of PBMCs. The origin of the receptors is a man in his 60s with lung cancer. Both conserved end residues are part of each CDR3. A D gene is named only where the DNA matches it firmly. The listing skips clone size in some rows; elsewhere it reads once, few, many or a size class.

D gene | clone size | J gene | CDR3 length | V gene | CDR3 DNA | CDR3 protein
- | - | TRBJ2-5 | 13 | TRBV19 | TGTGCCAGTAGTAACAGAGACGGAGAGACCCAGTACTTC | CASSNRDGETQYF
TRBD1 | - | TRBJ2-3 | 14 | TRBV6-5 | TGTGCCAGCATGCGGACAGGGGTCACAGATACGCAGTATTTT | CASMRTGVTDTQYF
- | - | TRBJ1-2 | 16 | TRBV3-1/TRBV3-2 | TGTGCCAGCAGCTTGCCCGGAGGGTTAGCTAACTATGGCTACACCTTC | CASSLPGGLANYGYTF
- | once | TRBJ1-4 | 17 | TRBV7-9 | TGTGCCAGCAGCTCCACAAACAAGGGTCCAACTAATGAAAAACTGTTTTTT | CASSSTNKGPTNEKLFF
- | - | TRBJ2-7 | 14 | TRBV11-2 | TGTGCCAGCAGCTTATCGGACTCGTCCTACGAGCAGTACTTC | CASSLSDSSYEQYF
- | - | TRBJ2-7 | 15 | TRBV25-1 | TGTGCCAGCAGTGACTCCGGGACCGGAGCCTACGAGCAGTACTTC | CASSDSGTGAYEQYF
- | - | TRBJ1-6 | 16 | TRBV5-1 | TGCGCCAGCAGCTTAGACAGGTGGACTTATAATTCACCCCTCCACTTT | CASSLDRWTYNSPLHF
- | - | TRBJ1-2 | 13 | TRBV6-1 | TGTGCCAGCAGTGAATATCCCGCCGCGGGCTACACCTTC | CASSEYPAAGYTF
- | - | TRBJ1-4 | 13 | TRBV5-1 | TGCGCCAGCAGCTTGGAGGTTAATGAAAAACTGTTTTTT | CASSLEVNEKLFF
- | - | TRBJ1-2 | 14 | TRBV3-1/TRBV3-2 | TGTGCCAGCAGCCTCGACACTAAGGGGTTGGGGTACACCTTC | CASSLDTKGLGYTF
- | - | TRBJ1-1 | 11 | TRBV6-5 | TGTGCCACCATACAGTACACTGAAGCTTTCTTT | CATIQYTEAFF
- | - | TRBJ1-5 | 13 | TRBV5-5 | TGTGCCAGCAGCGGACAGCTCTATCAGCCCCAGCATTTT | CASSGQLYQPQHF
- | - | TRBJ1-1 | 15 | TRBV11-2 | TGTGCCAGCAGCTACTTTACGGCAGGGAACACTGAAGCTTTCTTT | CASSYFTAGNTEAFF
- | - | TRBJ1-2 | 13 | TRBV5-5 | TGTGCCAGCAGCCCGAGGGGGAACTATGGCTACACCTTC | CASSPRGNYGYTF
- | - | TRBJ1-1 | 14 | TRBV5-1 | TGCGCCAGCAGCTTGAGCCCCCCGGACACTGAAGCTTTCTTT | CASSLSPPDTEAFF
- | - | TRBJ1-6 | 12 | TRBV6-5 | TGTGCCAGCACGCCCATAGGGTCACCCCTCCACTTT | CASTPIGSPLHF
- | - | TRBJ2-5 | 14 | TRBV3-1/TRBV3-2 | TGTGCCAGCTCCCAGGGTCGCGGACAAGAGACCCAGTACTTC | CASSQGRGQETQYF
- | once | TRBJ1-1 | 13 | TRBV7-9 | TGTGCCAGCAGCACCGGGTGGAGAACTGAAGCTTTCTTT | CASSTGWRTEAFF
- | once | TRBJ1-6 | 14 | TRBV7-9 | TGTGCCAGCAGCATCGGGACTCCGAATTCACCCCTCCACTTT | CASSIGTPNSPLHF
- | - | TRBJ2-2 | 17 | TRBV10-1 | TGCGCCAGCAGTGAGCCCAACCGGCAGGGGAACACCGGGGAGCTGTTTTTT | CASSEPNRQGNTGELFF
- | - | TRBJ2-1 | 16 | TRBV7-9 | TGTGCCAGCAGCTTAGGCCAAATTTCGGTAGGCGATGAGCAGTTCTTC | CASSLGQISVGDEQFF
- | - | TRBJ1-3 | 15 | TRBV5-1 | TGCGCCAGCAGCGTGGCACCGAGCTCTGGAAACACCATATATTTT | CASSVAPSSGNTIYF
- | once | TRBJ1-1 | 14 | TRBV7-2 | TGTGCCAGCAGCTTAAGGCGGCGGGACACTGAAGCTTTCTTT | CASSLRRRDTEAFF
- | - | TRBJ2-2 | 13 | TRBV7-3 | TGTGCCAGCAGCCCATTGAACACCGGGGAGCTGTTTTTT | CASSPLNTGELFF
TRBD1 | - | TRBJ1-4 | 14 | TRBV5-1 | TGCGCCAGCAGCTTACAGGGGGCCGGGGAAAAACTGTTTTTT | CASSLQGAGEKLFF
- | - | TRBJ2-5 | 16 | TRBV2 | TGTGCCAGCATCGCCACTCACAGGGTCGGGGGAGAGACCCAGTACTTC | CASIATHRVGGETQYF
- | - | TRBJ1-3 | 17 | TRBV9 | TGTGCCAGCAGCGTCAGTATCGCGGGGTACTCTGGAAACACCATATATTTT | CASSVSIAGYSGNTIYF
TRBD1 | - | TRBJ2-7 | 14 | TRBV27 | TGTGCCAGCAGTCCGGGGACAGGGATTTACGAGCAGTACTTC | CASSPGTGIYEQYF
- | - | TRBJ1-1 | 16 | TRBV5-1 | TGCGCCAGCAGCTTGGCGGGACTGATTTTGAACACTGAAGCTTTCTTT | CASSLAGLILNTEAFF
- | - | TRBJ2-7 | 12 | TRBV11-2 | TGTGCCAGCAGCTTAGATTACACGCGGCAGTACTTC | CASSLDYTRQYF